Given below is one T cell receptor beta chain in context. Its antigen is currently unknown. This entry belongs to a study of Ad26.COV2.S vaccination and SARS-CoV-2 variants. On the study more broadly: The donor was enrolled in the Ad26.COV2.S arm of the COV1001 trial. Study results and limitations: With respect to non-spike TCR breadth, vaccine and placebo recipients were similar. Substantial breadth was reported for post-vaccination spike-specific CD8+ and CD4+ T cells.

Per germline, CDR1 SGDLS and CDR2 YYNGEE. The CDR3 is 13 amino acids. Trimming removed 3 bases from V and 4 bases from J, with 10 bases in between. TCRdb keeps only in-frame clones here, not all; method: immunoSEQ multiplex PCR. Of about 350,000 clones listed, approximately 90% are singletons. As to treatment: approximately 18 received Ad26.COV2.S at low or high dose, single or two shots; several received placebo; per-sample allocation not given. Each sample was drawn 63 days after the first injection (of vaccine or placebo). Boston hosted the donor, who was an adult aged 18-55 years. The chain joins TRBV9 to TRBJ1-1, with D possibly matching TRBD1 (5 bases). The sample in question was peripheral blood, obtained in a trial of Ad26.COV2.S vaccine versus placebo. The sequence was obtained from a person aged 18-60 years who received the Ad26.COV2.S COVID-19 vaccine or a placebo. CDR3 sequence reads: CASSAAGSTEAFF. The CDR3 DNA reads TGTGCCAGCAGCGCAGCAGGGTCCACTGAAGCTTTCTTT.